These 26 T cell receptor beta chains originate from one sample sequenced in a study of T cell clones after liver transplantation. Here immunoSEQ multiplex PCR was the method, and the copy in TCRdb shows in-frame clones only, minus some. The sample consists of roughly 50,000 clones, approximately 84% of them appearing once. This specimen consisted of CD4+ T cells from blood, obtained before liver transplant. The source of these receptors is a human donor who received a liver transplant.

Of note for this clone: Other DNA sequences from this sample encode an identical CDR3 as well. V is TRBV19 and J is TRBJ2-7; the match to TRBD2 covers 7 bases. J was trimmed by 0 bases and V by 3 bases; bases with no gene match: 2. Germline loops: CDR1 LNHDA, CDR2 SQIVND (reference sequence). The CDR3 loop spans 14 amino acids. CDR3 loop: CASSIRGDSYEQYF. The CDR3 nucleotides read TGTGCCAGTAGTATTCGGGGGGACTCCTACGAGCAGTACTTC.

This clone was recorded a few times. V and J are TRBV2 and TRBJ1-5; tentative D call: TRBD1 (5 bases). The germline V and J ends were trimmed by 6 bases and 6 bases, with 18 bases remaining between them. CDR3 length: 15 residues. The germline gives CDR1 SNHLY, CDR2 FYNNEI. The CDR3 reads CASRKGQGGSQPQHF. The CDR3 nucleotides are TGTGCCAGCAGGAAAGGGCAGGGAGGCTCTCAGCCCCAGCATTTT.

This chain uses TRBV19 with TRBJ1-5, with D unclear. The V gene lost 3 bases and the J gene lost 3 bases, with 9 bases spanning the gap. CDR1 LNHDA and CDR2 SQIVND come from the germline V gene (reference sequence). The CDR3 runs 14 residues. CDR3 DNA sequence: TGTGCCAGTAGTATCAGTCAGGCCAATCAGCCCCAGCATTTT. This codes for CASSISQANQPQHF.

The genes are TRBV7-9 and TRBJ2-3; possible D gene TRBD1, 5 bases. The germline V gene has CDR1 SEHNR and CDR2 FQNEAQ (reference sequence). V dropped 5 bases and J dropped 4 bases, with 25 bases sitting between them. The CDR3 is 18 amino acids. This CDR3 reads CASSPILGLAGAADTQYF. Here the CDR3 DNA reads TGTGCCAGCAGCCCAATTTTGGGGTTAGCTGGGGCCGCAGATACGCAGTATTTT.

DNA of the CDR3: TGCAGCGTTGAAGATGCCATGGGGACGGGACGTCAAGCTGCCGATTATGGCTACACCTTC. Translated: CSVEDAMGTGRQAADYGYTF. The V and J genes are TRBV29-1 and TRBJ1-2, with D perhaps TRBD1 (5 bases). The CDR3 runs to 20 residues. V was pared by 0 bases and J by 5 bases, with 31 bases between. CDR1 and CDR2 from the germline V gene are SQVTM and ANQGSEA.

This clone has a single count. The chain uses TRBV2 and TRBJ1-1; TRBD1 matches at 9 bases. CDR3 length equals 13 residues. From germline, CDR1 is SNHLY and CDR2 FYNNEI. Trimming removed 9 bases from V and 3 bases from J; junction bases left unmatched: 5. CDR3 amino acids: CARLRDRDTEAFF. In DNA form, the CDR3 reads TGTGCCAGACTCCGGGACAGGGACACTGAAGCTTTCTTT.

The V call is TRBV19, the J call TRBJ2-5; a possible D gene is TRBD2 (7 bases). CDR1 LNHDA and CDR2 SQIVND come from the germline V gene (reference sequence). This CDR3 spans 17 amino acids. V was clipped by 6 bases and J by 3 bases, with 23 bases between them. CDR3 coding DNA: TGTGCCAGTAGACGAGGCGGGGGCTTCAGCGGAAAAGAGACCCAGTACTTC. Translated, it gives CASRRGGGFSGKETQYF.

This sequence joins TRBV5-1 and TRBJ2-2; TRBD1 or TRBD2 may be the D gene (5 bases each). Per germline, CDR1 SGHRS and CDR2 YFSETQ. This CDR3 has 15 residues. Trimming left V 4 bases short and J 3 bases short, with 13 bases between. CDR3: CASSPGLRDTGELFF. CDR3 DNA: TGCGCCAGCAGCCCAGGGTTGCGGGACACCGGGGAGCTGTTTTTT.

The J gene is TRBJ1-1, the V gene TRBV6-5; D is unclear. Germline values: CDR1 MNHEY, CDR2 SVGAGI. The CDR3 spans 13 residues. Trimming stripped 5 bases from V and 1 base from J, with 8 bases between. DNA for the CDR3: TGTGCCAGCAGTCCTCGTTGGAACACTGAAGCTTTCTTT. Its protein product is CASSPRWNTEAFF.

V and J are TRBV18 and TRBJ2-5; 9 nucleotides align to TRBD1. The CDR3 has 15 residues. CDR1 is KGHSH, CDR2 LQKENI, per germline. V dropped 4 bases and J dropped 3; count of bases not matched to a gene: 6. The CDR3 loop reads CASSLMRTGEETQYF. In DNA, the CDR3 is TGTGCCAGCTCACTGATGAGGACAGGGGAAGAGACCCAGTACTTC.

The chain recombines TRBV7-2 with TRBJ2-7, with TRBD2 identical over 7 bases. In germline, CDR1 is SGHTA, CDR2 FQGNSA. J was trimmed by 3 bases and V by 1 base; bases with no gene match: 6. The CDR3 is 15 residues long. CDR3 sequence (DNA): TGTGCCAGCAGCTTAGGGTGGGAGGGTAGCTACGAGCAGTACTTC. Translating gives CASSLGWEGSYEQYF.

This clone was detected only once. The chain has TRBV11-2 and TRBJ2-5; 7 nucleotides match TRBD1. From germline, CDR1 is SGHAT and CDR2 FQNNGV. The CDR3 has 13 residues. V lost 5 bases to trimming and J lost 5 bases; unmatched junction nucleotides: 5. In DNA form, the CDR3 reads TGTGCCAGCAGCACCGACAGGGAGGAGACCCAGTACTTC. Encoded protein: CASSTDREETQYF.

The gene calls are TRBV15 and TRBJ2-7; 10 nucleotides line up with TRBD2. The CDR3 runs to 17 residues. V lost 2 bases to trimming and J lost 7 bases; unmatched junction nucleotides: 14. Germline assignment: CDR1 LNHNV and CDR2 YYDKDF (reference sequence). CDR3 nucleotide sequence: TGTGCCACCAGCAGAATAATAGCGGGGGGACTTCGAGGGGAGCAGTACTTC. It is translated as CATSRIIAGGLRGEQYF.

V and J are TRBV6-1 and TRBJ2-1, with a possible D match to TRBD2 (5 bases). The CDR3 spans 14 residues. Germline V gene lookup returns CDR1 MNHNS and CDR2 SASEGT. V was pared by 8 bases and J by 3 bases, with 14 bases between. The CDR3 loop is CASYSVNHYNEQFF. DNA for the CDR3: TGTGCCAGCTATAGCGTCAACCACTACAATGAGCAGTTCTTC.

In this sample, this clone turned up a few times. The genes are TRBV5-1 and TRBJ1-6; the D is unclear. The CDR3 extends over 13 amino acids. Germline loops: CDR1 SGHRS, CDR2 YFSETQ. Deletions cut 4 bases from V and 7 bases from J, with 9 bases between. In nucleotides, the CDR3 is TGCGCCAGCAGCGATCCGTCAAATTCACCCCTCCACTTT. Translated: CASSDPSNSPLHF.

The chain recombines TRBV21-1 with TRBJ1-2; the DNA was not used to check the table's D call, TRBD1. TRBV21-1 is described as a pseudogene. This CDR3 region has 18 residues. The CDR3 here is CASSKEVAKSDRNYGYTF. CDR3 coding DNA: TGTGCCAGCAGCAAGGAAGTGGCGAAATCAGACAGAAACTATGGCTACACCTTC.

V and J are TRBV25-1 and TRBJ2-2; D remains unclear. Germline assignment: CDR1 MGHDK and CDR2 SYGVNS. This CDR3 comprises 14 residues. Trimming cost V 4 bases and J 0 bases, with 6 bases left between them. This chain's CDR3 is CASSGRANTGELFF. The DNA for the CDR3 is TGTGCCAGCAGTGGCCGCGCGAACACCGGGGAGCTGTTTTTT.

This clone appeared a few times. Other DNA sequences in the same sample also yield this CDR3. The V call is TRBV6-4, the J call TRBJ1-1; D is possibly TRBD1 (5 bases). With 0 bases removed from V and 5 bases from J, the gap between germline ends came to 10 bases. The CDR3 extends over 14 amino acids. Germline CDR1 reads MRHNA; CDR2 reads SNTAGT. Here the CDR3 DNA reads TGTGCCAGCAGTGACTCGAGTCGGGGGACTGAAGCTTTCTTT. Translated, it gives CASSDSSRGTEAFF.

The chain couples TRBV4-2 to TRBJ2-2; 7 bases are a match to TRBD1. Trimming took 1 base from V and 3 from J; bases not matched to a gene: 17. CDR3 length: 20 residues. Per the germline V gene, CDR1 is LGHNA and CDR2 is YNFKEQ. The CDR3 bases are TGTGCCAGCAGCCAAGCCCCCCGGAGACAGGGTTGGAAGTACACCGGGGAGCTGTTTTTT. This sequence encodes CASSQAPRRQGWKYTGELFF.

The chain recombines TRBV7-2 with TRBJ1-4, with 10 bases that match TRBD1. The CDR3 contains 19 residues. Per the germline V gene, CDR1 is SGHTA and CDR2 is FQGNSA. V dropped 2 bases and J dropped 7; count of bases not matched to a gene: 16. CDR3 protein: CASSLFRNTVGDRGEKLFF. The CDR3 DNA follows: TGTGCCAGCAGCTTATTCCGGAATACGGTCGGGGACAGGGGTGAAAAACTGTTTTTT.

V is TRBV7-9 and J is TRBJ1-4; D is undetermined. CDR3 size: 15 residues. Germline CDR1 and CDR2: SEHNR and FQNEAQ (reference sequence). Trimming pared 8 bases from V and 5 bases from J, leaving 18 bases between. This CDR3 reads CASSGHREKNEKLFF. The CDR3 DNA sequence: TGTGCCAGCTCGGGCCACCGGGAGAAGAATGAAAAACTGTTTTTT.

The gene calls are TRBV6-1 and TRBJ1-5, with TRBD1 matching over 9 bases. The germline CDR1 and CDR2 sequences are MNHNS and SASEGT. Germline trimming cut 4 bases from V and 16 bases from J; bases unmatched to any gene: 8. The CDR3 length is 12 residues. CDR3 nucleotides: TGTGCCAGCAGTGGGGGACAGGGTCCTTTCCATTTT. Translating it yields CASSGGQGPFHF.

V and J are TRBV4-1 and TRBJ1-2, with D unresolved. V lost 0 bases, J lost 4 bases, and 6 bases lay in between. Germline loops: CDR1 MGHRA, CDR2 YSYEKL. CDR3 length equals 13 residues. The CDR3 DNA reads TGCGCCAGCAGCCAAGATTCGGGCTATGGCTACACCTTC. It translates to CASSQDSGYGYTF.

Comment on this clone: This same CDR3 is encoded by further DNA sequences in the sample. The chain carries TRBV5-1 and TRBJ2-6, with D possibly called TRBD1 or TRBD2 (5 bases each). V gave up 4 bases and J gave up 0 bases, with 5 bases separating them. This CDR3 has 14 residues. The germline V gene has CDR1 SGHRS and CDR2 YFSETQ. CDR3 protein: CASSGGSGANVLTF. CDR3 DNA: TGCGCCAGCAGCGGGGGCTCTGGGGCCAACGTCCTGACTTTC.

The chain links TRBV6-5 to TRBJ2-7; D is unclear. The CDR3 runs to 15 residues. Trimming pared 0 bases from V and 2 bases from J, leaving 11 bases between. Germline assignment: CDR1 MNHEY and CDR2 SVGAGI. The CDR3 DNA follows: TGTGCCAGCAGTTACTCATCCGGAGCGACCTACGAGCAGTACTTC. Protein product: CASSYSSGATYEQYF.

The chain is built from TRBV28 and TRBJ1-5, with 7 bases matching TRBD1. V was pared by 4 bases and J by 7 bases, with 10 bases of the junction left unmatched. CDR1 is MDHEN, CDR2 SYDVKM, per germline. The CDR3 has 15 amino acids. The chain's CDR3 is CASSSTGTGYQPQHF. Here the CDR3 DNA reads TGTGCCAGCAGTTCGACAGGGACCGGCTACCAGCCCCAGCATTTT.